This T cell receptor beta chain stems from a study of CD8 T cells in ankylosing spondylitis. Study results and limitations: According to the report, clones linked to the disease were significantly enriched in matched synovial fluid samples taken from ankylosing spondylitis patients. Seemingly characteristic of ankylosing spondylitis blood was a TCR beta motif consisting of about 8 highly homologous variants. Earlier reports found some motif variants in synovial fluid and blood in reactive arthritis.

TCRdb ran MiXCR on the 5' RACE reads and lists one entry per CDR3 protein. Of roughly 450,000 distinct CDR3 sequences listed, more than 25% were seen once; the top ten hold about 0.9%. V shed 3 bases and J 5 bases; nucleotides not matched to a gene: 3. The germline CDR1 and CDR2 sequences are SGHRS and YFSETQ. This CDR3 has 13 residues. This clonotype has a count of ten or more. The antigen remains unidentified. The V call is TRBV5-1, the J call TRBJ1-1; TRBD1 aligns across 8 bases. The TCR was taken from a male donor with ankylosing spondylitis. Sequencing used blood, either unsorted or a sorted T cell fraction (not recorded which). The CDR3 sequence: CASSSQGETEAFF. CDR3 DNA: TGCGCCAGCAGCTCACAGGGGGAGACTGAAGCTTTCTTT.